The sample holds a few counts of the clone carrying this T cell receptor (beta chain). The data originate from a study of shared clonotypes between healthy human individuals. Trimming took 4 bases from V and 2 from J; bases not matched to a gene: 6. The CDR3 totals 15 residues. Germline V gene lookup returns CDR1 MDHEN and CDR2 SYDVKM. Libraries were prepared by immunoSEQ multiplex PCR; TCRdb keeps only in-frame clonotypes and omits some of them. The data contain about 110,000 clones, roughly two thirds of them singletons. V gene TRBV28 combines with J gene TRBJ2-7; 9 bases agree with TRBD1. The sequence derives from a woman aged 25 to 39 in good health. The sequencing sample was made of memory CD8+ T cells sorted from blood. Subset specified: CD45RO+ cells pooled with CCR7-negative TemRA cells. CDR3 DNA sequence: TGTGCCAGCAGTTCCTACAGGGGGCAAACCTACGAGCAGTACTTC. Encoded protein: CASSSYRGQTYEQYF.